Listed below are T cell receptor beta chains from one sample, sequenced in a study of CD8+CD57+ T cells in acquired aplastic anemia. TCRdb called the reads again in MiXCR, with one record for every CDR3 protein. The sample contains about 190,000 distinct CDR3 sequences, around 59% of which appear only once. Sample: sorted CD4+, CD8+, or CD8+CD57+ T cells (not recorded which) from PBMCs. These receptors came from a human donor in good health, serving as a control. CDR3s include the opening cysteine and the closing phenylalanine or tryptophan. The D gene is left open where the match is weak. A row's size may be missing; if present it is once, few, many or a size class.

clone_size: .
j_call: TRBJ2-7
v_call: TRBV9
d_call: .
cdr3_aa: CASSAIGEVEQYF
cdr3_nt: TGTGCCAGCAGCGCGATAGGGGAAGTCGAGCAGTACTTC

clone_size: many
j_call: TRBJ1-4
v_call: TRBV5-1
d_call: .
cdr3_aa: CASSVAEPSLKLFF
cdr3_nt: TGCGCCAGCAGCGTTGCCGAGCCGTCCCTCAAACTGTTTTTT

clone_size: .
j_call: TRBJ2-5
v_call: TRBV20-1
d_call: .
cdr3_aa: CSARRRGQETQYF
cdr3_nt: TGCAGTGCTAGACGGAGGGGTCAGGAGACCCAGTACTTC

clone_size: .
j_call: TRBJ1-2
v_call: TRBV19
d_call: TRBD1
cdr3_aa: CASAGGDREDQLYGYTF
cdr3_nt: TGTGCCAGTGCCGGCGGGGACAGAGAAGATCAACTCTATGGCTACACCTTC

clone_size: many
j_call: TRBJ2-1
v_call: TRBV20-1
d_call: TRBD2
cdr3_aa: CSAYIPGLARNEQFF
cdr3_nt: TGCAGTGCTTATATCCCGGGACTAGCGAGGAATGAGCAGTTCTTC

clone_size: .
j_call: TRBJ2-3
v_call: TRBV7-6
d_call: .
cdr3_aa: CASSPSRGANTDTQYF
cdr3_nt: TGTGCCAGCAGCCCCTCCAGGGGGGCGAACACGGATACGCAGTATTTT

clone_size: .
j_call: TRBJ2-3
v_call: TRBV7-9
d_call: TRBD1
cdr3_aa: CASSPGQGGFTDTQYF
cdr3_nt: TGTGCCAGCAGCCCGGGACAGGGGGGCTTCACAGATACGCAGTATTTT

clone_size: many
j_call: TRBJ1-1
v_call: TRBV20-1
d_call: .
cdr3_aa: CSARDVTEAFF
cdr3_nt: TGCAGTGCTAGAGATGTGACTGAAGCTTTCTTT

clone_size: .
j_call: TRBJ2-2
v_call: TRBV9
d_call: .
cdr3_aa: CASSVEGIGELFF
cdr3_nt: TGTGCCAGCAGCGTAGAAGGGATCGGGGAGCTGTTTTTT

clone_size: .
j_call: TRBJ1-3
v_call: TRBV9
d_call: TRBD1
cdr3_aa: CASSPQGGESGNTIYF
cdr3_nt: TGTGCCAGCTCACCACAGGGGGGCGAATCTGGAAACACCATATATTTT

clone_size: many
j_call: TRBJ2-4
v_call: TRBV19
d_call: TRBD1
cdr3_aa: CASSIGGGATKNIQYF
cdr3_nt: TGTGCCAGTAGTATAGGAGGGGGCGCAACCAAAAACATTCAGTACTTC

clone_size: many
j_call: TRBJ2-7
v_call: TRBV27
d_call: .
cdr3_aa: CASSENSYEQYF
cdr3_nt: TGTGCCAGCAGTGAAAACAGCTACGAGCAGTACTTC

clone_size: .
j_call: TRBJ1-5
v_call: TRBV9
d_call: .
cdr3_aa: CASSVSPPQHF
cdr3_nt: TGTGCCAGCAGCGTATCCCCGCCCCAGCATTTT

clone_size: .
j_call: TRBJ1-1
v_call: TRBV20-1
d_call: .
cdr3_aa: CSVAAGRNTEAFF
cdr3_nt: TGCAGCGTTGCCGCCGGACGAAACACTGAAGCTTTCTTT

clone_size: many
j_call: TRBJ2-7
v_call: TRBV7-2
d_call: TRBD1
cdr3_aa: CASSLAGQGIYEQYF
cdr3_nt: TGTGCCAGCAGCTTAGCGGGACAGGGGATCTACGAGCAGTACTTC

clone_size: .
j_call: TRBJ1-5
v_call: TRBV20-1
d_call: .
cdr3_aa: CSASGRGQPQHF
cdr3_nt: TGCAGTGCTAGCGGGCGGGGGCAGCCCCAGCATTTT

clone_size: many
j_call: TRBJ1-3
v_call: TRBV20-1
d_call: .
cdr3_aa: CSARDISGNTIYF
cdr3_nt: TGCAGTGCTAGAGACATCTCTGGAAACACCATATATTTT

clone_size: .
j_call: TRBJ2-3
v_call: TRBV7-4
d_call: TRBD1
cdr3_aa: CASSQWTGGSDTQYF
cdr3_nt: TGTGCCAGCAGCCAGTGGACAGGGGGCTCAGATACGCAGTATTTT

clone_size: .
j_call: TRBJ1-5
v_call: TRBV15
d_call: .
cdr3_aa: CTTSSPGQGGSNQPQHF
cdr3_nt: TGTACCACCAGCTCCCCAGGGCAGGGAGGTAGCAATCAGCCCCAGCATTTT

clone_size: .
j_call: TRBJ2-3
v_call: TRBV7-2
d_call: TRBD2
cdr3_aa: CASSFRLAGGADTQYF
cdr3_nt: TGTGCCAGCAGCTTTAGACTAGCGGGAGGCGCAGATACGCAGTATTTT

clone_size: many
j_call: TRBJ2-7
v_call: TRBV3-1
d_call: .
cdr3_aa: CASSQVNSRTYEQYF
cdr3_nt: TGTGCCAGCAGCCAAGTCAACTCCCGCACCTACGAGCAGTACTTC

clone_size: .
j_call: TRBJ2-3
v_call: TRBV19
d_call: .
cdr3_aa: CASSITPQTGTQYF
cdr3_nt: TGTGCCAGTAGTATCACCCCACAAACTGGCACGCAGTATTTT

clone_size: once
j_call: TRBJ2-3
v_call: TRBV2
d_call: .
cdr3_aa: CASSLSLSSYNEQYF
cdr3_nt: TGTGCCAGCAGCCTTTCTCTTAGCTCCTACAATGAGCAGTATTTT

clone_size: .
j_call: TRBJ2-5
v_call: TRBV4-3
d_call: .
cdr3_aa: CASSRMTTETQYF
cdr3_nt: TGCGCCAGCAGCCGGATGACGACAGAGACCCAGTACTTC

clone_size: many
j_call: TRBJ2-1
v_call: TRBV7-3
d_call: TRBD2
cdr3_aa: CASSLGGARSNEQFF
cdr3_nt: TGTGCCAGCAGCCTCGGGGGGGCCAGGAGCAATGAGCAGTTCTTC

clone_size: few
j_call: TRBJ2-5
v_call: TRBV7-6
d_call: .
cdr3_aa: CASSHRDTQETQYF
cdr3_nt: TGTGCCAGCAGCCACCGGGACACCCAAGAGACCCAGTACTTC

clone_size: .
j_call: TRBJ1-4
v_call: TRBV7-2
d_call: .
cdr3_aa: CASRSNEKPFF
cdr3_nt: TGCGCCAGCAGGAGTAATGAAAAACCGTTTTTT

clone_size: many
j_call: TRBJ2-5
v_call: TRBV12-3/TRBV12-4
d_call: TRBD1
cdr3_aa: CASRGTGGQETQYF
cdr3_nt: TGTGCCAGCAGAGGGACAGGGGGCCAAGAGACCCAGTACTTC

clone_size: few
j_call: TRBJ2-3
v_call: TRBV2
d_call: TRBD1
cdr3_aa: CASKIRGSDTQYF
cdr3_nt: TGTGCCAGCAAAATCAGGGGGTCAGATACGCAGTATTTT

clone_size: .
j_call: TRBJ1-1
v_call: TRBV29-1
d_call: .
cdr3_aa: CSVGRDTEAFF
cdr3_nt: TGCAGCGTTGGCAGGGACACTGAAGCTTTCTTT

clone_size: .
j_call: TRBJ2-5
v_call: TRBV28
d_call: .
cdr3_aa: CASRWEETQYF
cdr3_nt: TGTGCCAGCAGGTGGGAAGAGACCCAGTACTTC

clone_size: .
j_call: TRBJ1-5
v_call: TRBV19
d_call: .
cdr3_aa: CASSIEGVWQPQHF
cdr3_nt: TGTGCCAGTAGTATAGAGGGCGTTTGGCAGCCCCAGCATTTT

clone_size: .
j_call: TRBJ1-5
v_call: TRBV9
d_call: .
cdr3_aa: CASSQMKGRQPQHF
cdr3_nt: TGTGCCAGCAGCCAAATGAAGGGGAGGCAGCCCCAGCATTTT

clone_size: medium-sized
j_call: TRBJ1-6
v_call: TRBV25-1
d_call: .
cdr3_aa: CASSVHRPYSPLHF
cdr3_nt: TGTGCCAGCAGTGTCCATCGTCCCTATTCACCCCTCCACTTT

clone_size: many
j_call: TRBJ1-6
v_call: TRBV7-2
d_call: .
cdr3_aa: CASKDLGGSYNSPLHF
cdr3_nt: TGTGCCAGCAAGGACCTGGGCGGCTCCTATAATTCACCCCTCCACTTT

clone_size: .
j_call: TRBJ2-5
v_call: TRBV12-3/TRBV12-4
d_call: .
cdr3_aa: CASSLGTAGTQYF
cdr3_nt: TGTGCCAGCAGTTTAGGAACGGCGGGGACCCAGTACTTC

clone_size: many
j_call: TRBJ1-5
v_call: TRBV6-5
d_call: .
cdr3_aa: CASSYSSPRDNQPQHF
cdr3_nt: TGTGCCAGCAGTTACTCCTCGCCCAGGGACAATCAGCCCCAGCATTTT

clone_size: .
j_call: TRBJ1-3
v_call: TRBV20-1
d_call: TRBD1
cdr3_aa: CSASQGYSGNTIYF
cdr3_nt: TGCAGTGCGTCACAGGGGTACTCTGGAAACACCATATATTTT

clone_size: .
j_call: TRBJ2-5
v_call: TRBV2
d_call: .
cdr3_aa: CASGGRLETQYF
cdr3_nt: TGTGCCAGCGGGGGGCGGTTAGAGACCCAGTACTTC

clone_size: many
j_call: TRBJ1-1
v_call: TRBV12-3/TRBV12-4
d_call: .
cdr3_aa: CASSPRPGPITEAFF
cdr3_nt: TGTGCCAGCAGCCCCAGGCCAGGGCCGATCACTGAAGCTTTCTTT

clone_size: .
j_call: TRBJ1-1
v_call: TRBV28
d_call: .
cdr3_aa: CASSFLGQGITEAFF
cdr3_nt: TGTGCCAGCAGTTTTCTGGGGCAGGGTATCACTGAAGCTTTCTTT

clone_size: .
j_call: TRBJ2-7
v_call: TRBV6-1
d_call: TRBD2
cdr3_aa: CASSDSGGDSSYEQYF
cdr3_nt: TGTGCCAGCAGTGATAGTGGGGGGGACTCCTCCTACGAGCAGTACTTC

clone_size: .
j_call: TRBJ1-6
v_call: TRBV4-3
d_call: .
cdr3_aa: CASSQEGRAGQNYNSPLHF
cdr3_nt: TGCGCCAGCAGCCAAGAAGGACGGGCAGGACAGAACTATAATTCACCCCTCCACTTT